This TCR beta chain was observed in a study of T cell responses to AZD1222 COVID-19 vaccine. V was cut by 6 bases and J by 5 bases, with 10 bases left in between. This CDR3 is built from 13 residues. Concerning this clone: Its antigen is unidentified.

Sequenced by immunoSEQ multiplex PCR; TCRdb stores in-frame clones only, minus some. The sample has about 220,000 clones, around 93% seen once. Study-wide points: The breadth and depth of Spike-specific TCRs increased once two AZD1222 doses had been given. Unmutated regions of variants are reportedly targeted by nearly half of spike-specific TCRs. Dominant at 160-218 and 743-854, vaccine-associated CD4 TCRs also spanned spike. Donors, mostly white British, included more females; clonal diversity was possibly underestimated.

The sequences come from peripheral blood, collected on day 0 of MenACWY control vaccination. The sequence derives from an adult in good health. The V gene is TRBV12-3 or TRBV12-4, the J gene TRBJ1-4; no firm D call. CDR3: CASSIVPNEKLFF. The CDR3 DNA reads as TGTGCCAGCAGCATAGTCCCAAATGAAAAACTGTTTTTT.